This passage covers 6 T cell receptor beta chains from one sample sequenced in a study of blood T cell repertoires in COVID-19. Sequencing used immunoSEQ multiplex PCR; TCRdb keeps in-frame clones, though not all of them. The table lists 150,000 to 200,000 clones, 75% to 95% of them singletons. Sequences were obtained from peripheral blood. All receptors derive from a man aged 45 to 65 with acute or convalescent COVID-19.

The rearrangement joins TRBV5-5 to TRBJ2-7, with D perhaps TRBD1 (6 bases). V gave up 4 bases and J gave up 5 bases, with 19 bases separating them. Germline CDR1 and CDR2: SGHKS and YYEKEE (reference sequence). The CDR3 spans 15 residues. CDR3 loop: CASSPSHRDWHEQYV. CDR3 coding DNA: TGTGCCAGCAGCCCATCACACAGGGATTGGCACGAGCAGTACGTC.

The J gene is TRBJ2-5, the V gene TRBV3-1 (or the pseudogene TRBV3-2); perhaps TRBD1 as D (6 bases). V gave up 2 bases and J gave up 0 bases, with 10 bases separating them. Germline-derived CDR1 and CDR2 are LGHDT and YNNKEL (reference sequence). The CDR3 length is 15 residues. CDR3 sequence: CASSQWGRDQETQYF. The CDR3 DNA sequence: TGTGCCAGCAGCCAATGGGGGCGGGACCAAGAGACCCAGTACTTC.

The chain is built from TRBV7-6 and TRBJ2-5, with a tentative D call TRBD2 (5 bases). The CDR3 length is 15 residues. Germline V gives CDR1 SGHVS, CDR2 FNYEAQ. Trimming took off 1 base at V and 7 bases at J, with 16 bases between the two ends. As DNA, the CDR3 is TGTGCCAGCAGCTTAGAGGAAGACTACCGGCGGACCCAGTACTTC. Amino acids: CASSLEEDYRRTQYF.

This chain connects TRBV7-9 to TRBJ2-1; TRBD2 aligns across 10 bases. This CDR3 has 18 residues. The ends lost 1 base at V and 7 bases at J; junction bases unmatched: 13. CDR1 and CDR2 from the germline V gene are SEHNR and FQNEAQ (reference sequence). The CDR3 loop is CASSLEGSGRAPWNEQFF. CDR3 sequence (DNA): TGTGCCAGCAGCTTAGAGGGAAGCGGGAGGGCCCCTTGGAATGAGCAGTTCTTC.

V and J are TRBV7-2 and TRBJ2-1; 7 bases agree with TRBD1. The CDR3 sequence is 17 residues long. Germline V gene sequence: CDR1 SGHTA, CDR2 FQGNSA. V shed 3 bases, J shed 5 bases, and the junction held 13 bases outside the gene matches. As DNA, the CDR3 is TGTGCCAGCAGCTTGAGGCCGACAGGGACCAGTCACAATGAGCAGTTCTTC. Translated: CASSLRPTGTSHNEQFF.

This chain joins TRBV5-1 and TRBJ1-1; D unresolved. Germline V lookup: CDR1 SGHRS, CDR2 YFSETQ. Trimming cost V 4 bases and J 6 bases, with 10 bases left between them. This CDR3 spans 12 amino acids. Here the CDR3 reads CASSVKLAEAFF. The CDR3 DNA sequence: TGCGCCAGCAGCGTTAAGTTAGCTGAAGCTTTCTTT.